The next 30 T cell receptor beta chains were all read from a single sample in a study of CD8 T cells in Susac syndrome. Random hexamers were used to reverse transcribe about 0.45 to 1 ug of RNA. MiXCR was run by TCRdb on the immunoSEQ multiplex PCR reads, yielding one entry per CDR3 protein. The table lists more than 75,000 distinct CDR3 sequences, around 94% of them singletons. The specimen was CD8+ T cells from PBMCs. The receptor source for this set is a human donor in good health.

The gene calls are TRBV20-1 and TRBJ2-7; D uncertain. The CDR3 runs 12 residues. Looked up from germline, CDR1 is DFQATT and CDR2 is SNEGSKA (reference sequence). Trimming left V 6 bases short and J 1 base short, with 10 bases between. CDR3 in DNA: TGCAGTGCGCCAACTGGGTCCTACGAGCAGTACTTC. It is translated as CSAPTGSYEQYF.

The chain couples TRBV16 to TRBJ1-1; D not resolved. Per the germline V gene, CDR1 is KGHSY and CDR2 is FQNENV. This CDR3 region has 12 residues. With 6 bases removed from V and 0 bases from J, the gap between germline ends came to 5 bases. CDR3 residues: CASSKMNTEAFF. In DNA form, the CDR3 reads TGTGCCAGCAGTAAAATGAACACTGAAGCTTTCTTT.

The rearrangement uses TRBV4-1 and TRBJ1-1; weak D call: TRBD1 (5 bases). Germline V gives CDR1 MGHRA, CDR2 YSYEKL. V was shortened by 4 bases and J by 2 bases, with 11 bases between the two germline ends. The CDR3 has 14 amino acids. For the CDR3, the DNA is TGCGCCAGCAGCCCCCGGCAGGGAAACACTGAAGCTTTCTTT. This sequence encodes CASSPRQGNTEAFF.

The chain couples TRBV28 to TRBJ1-5; D gene ambiguous. The germline V gene has CDR1 MDHEN and CDR2 SYDVKM. CDR3 length: 16 residues. The V gene lost 6 bases and the J gene lost 1 base, with 16 bases spanning the gap. CDR3 sequence: CASRLSQRGSNQPQHF. CDR3 nucleotides: TGTGCCAGCAGACTATCCCAACGTGGCAGCAATCAGCCCCAGCATTTT. The full variable domain, with the rest looked up from reference TRBV28 and TRBJ1-5, is DVKVTQSSRYLVKRTGEKVFLECVQDMDHENMFWYRQDPGLGLRLIYFSYDVKMKEKGDIPEGYSVSREKKERFSLILESASTNQTSMYLCASRLSQRGSNQPQHFGDGTRLSIL.

This clonotype came up once. The chain is built from TRBV15 and TRBJ2-3; the D gene is possibly TRBD1 (6 bases). The ends were cut back, 1 base at V and 1 base at J, with 12 bases in the middle. The CDR3 has 16 amino acids. Germline CDR1 LNHNV, CDR2 YYDKDF (reference sequence). The DNA for the CDR3 is TGTGCCACCAGCAGAGCTCCAGGGGACGGCACAGATACGCAGTATTTT. Encoded protein: CATSRAPGDGTDTQYF.

This sequence joins TRBV12-3 or TRBV12-4 and TRBJ2-7; 15 bases line up with TRBD2. The CDR3 has 17 residues. V shed 4 bases and J 2 bases; nucleotides not matched to a gene: 6. The CDR3 sequence is CASSSGTSGGRAYEQYF. CDR3 DNA sequence: TGTGCCAGCAGTTCCGGGACTAGCGGGGGGCGGGCCTACGAGCAGTACTTC.

This sequence joins TRBV28 and TRBJ1-1; no reliable D call. The CDR3 has 12 residues. Looked up from germline, CDR1 is MDHEN and CDR2 is SYDVKM. Deletions cut 5 bases from V and 3 bases from J, with 7 bases between. CDR3 sequence: CASSGRYTEAFF. The DNA of the CDR3 is TGTGCCAGCAGTGGACGCTACACTGAAGCTTTCTTT. The full variable domain, in which reference TRBV28 and TRBJ1-1 provide the parts outside the CDR3, is DVKVTQSSRYLVKRTGEKVFLECVQDMDHENMFWYRQDPGLGLRLIYFSYDVKMKEKGDIPEGYSVSREKKERFSLILESASTNQTSMYLCASSGRYTEAFFGQGTRLTVV.

The chain recombines TRBV6-5 with TRBJ1-5; no firm D call. V lost 5 bases and J 6 bases, leaving 11 bases between the germline ends. Germline assignment: CDR1 MNHEY and CDR2 SVGAGI. CDR3 size: 13 residues. The CDR3 loop reads CASSPYTTQPQHF. Here the CDR3 DNA reads TGTGCCAGCAGTCCTTATACCACTCAGCCCCAGCATTTT.

The chain is built from TRBV3-1 and TRBJ1-1, with a weak D call TRBD1 (5 bases). V dropped 0 bases and J dropped 5 bases, with 10 bases sitting between them. CDR1 and CDR2 (germline): LGHDT, YNNKEL (reference sequence). The CDR3 consists of 14 residues. For the CDR3, the DNA is TGTGCCAGCAGCCAAGAAGGGACTTGGACTGAAGCTTTCTTT. Its translation: CASSQEGTWTEAFF.

J is TRBJ2-5 and V is TRBV20-1; D not certain. CDR3 length: 13 amino acids. Trimming took off 1 base at V and 5 bases at J, with 11 bases between the two ends. Germline lookup yields CDR1 DFQATT and CDR2 SNEGSKA (reference sequence). CDR3 sequence reads: CSARGSAPETQYF. CDR3 nucleotide sequence: TGCAGTGCTAGAGGGTCCGCCCCGGAGACCCAGTACTTC.

As DNA, the CDR3 is TGTGCCAGCAGGGCGGGGATTGAGCAGTTCTTC. It is translated as CASRAGIEQFF. The rearrangement links TRBV6-2 or TRBV6-3 to TRBJ2-1; weak D call: TRBD2 (6 bases). This CDR3 is 11 amino acids long. V gave up 6 bases and J gave up 9 bases, with 9 bases separating them. Germline V CDR1 and CDR2: MNHEY, SVGEGT.

This chain joins TRBV7-2 and TRBJ2-1; D is undetermined. V lost 11 bases and J lost 0, with 14 bases in between. The CDR3 length is 14 residues. The germline CDR1 and CDR2 sequences are SGHTA and FQGNSA. This CDR3 reads CASVAVSSYNEQFF. The CDR3 DNA reads as TGTGCCTCCGTCGCAGTCAGCTCCTACAATGAGCAGTTCTTC.

This chain connects TRBV18 to TRBJ1-1; D not certain. Trimming stripped 3 bases from V and 8 bases from J, with 7 bases between. This CDR3 region has 11 residues. Germline loops: CDR1 KGHSH, CDR2 LQKENI. Written as DNA, the CDR3 is TGTGCCAGCTCACCCAGTTTAGAAGCTTTCTTT. This gives the protein CASSPSLEAFF.

The chain combines TRBV20-1 with TRBJ1-1; D possibly corresponds to TRBD1 (6 bases). Germline CDR1 reads DFQATT; CDR2 reads SNEGSKA (reference sequence). Trimming removed 6 bases from V and 5 bases from J, with 22 bases in between. The CDR3 length is 15 residues. CDR3 loop: CSAPLEGYRETEAFF. CDR3 bases: TGCAGTGCCCCTCTAGAAGGGTACAGGGAGACTGAAGCTTTCTTT.

The chain combines TRBV20-1 with TRBJ2-5, with D possibly TRBD2 on 5 matching bases. This CDR3 region has 13 residues. Trimming removed 6 bases at V and 1 base at J, with 12 bases between. The germline V gene has CDR1 DFQATT and CDR2 SNEGSKA (reference sequence). As DNA, the CDR3 is TGCAGTGCGGGTGCCAGCGGCCAAGAGACCCAGTACTTC. Translation: CSAGASGQETQYF.

The sample holds one count of this clonotype. This chain uses TRBV27 with TRBJ1-2, with D unclear. Germline CDR1 MNHEY, CDR2 SMNVEV (reference sequence). V was trimmed by 8 bases and J by 8 bases, leaving 18 bases between them. The CDR3 covers 13 residues. The CDR3 region is CASSAGRVYGYTF. As DNA, the CDR3 is TGTGCCAGCTCAGCTGGCCGAGTTTACGGCTACACCTTC.

V is TRBV11-2 and J is TRBJ2-1; D may be TRBD1 or TRBD2 (5 bases each). From germline, CDR1 is SGHAT and CDR2 FQNNGV. Trimming removed 7 bases at V and 8 bases at J, with 21 bases between. The length of the CDR3 is 15 residues. Written as DNA, the CDR3 is TGTGCCAGCACCCAATTTCGGACCGGGGCGGATGAGCAGTTCTTC. It translates to CASTQFRTGADEQFF.

The rearrangement links TRBV4-3 to TRBJ2-1, with 9 positions matching TRBD2. Germline CDR1 is LGHNA and CDR2 is YSLEER. The ends lost 5 bases at V and 7 bases at J; junction bases unmatched: 15. This CDR3 comprises 17 residues. The CDR3 DNA reads TGCGCCAGCAGCTCAGGGGTAGCGGGGGCCCCTCGGAATGAGCAGTTCTTC. Translated, it gives CASSSGVAGAPRNEQFF.

V and J are TRBV13 and TRBJ2-2, with 12 bases lining up with TRBD2. Germline CDR1 is PRHDT and CDR2 is FYEKMQ (reference sequence). The trim removed 8 bases at V and 4 bases at J, leaving 8 bases unmatched. The CDR3 has 16 amino acids. The CDR3 DNA follows: TGTGCCAGCGGACTAGCGGGGTTATCGAGCACCGGGGAGCTGTTTTTT. Translation gives CASGLAGLSSTGELFF.

For the CDR3, the DNA is TGTGCCACCAGCAGGGAATGGGACAGCGGGGCCTACAATGAGCAGTTCTTC. As protein: CATSREWDSGAYNEQFF. V gene TRBV15 combines with J gene TRBJ2-1; tentatively, D is TRBD1 or TRBD2 (7 bases each). CDR3 length: 17 residues. Germline CDR1 reads LNHNV; CDR2 reads YYDKDF (reference sequence). V shed 3 bases and J shed 2 bases, with 17 bases lying between them.

The V gene is TRBV15, the J gene TRBJ2-2; 7 bases fit TRBD2. CDR1 and CDR2 (germline): LNHNV, YYDKDF (reference sequence). The V gene end was trimmed by 0 bases and the J gene end by 0 bases; junction bases not matched to a gene: 10. The CDR3 runs 19 residues. The CDR3 is CATSRDLAPRGANTGELFF. The CDR3 coding sequence is TGTGCCACCAGCAGAGATCTGGCACCTCGGGGGGCGAACACCGGGGAGCTGTTTTTT.

CDR3 nucleotides: TGCGCCAGCAGCCAACTCGAGGGTACCGGAAACACCATATATTTT. Amino acids: CASSQLEGTGNTIYF. The chain uses TRBV4-1 and TRBJ1-3; unclear D gene. The CDR3 totals 15 residues. Trimming took 2 bases from V and 4 from J, leaving 12 bases between them. Germline CDR1 reads MGHRA; CDR2 reads YSYEKL.

The rearrangement joins TRBV27 to TRBJ1-1, with D unclear. The length of the CDR3 is 13 residues. Germline V lookup: CDR1 MNHEY, CDR2 SMNVEV (reference sequence). Trimming took off 5 bases at V and 6 bases at J, with 13 bases between the two ends. CDR3 in amino acids: CASSPNSGAEAFF. The CDR3 DNA follows: TGTGCCAGCAGTCCGAACAGCGGGGCTGAAGCTTTCTTT.

The chain is built from TRBV6-2 or TRBV6-3 and TRBJ2-7; D not resolved. Trimming took 3 bases from V and 6 from J, leaving 12 bases between them. This CDR3 has 13 residues. The V gene's germline CDR1 is MNHEY and CDR2 SVGEGT. The CDR3, as DNA: TGTGCCAGCAGTTATCCGGGTGGTACCGAGCAGTACTTC. Its protein product is CASSYPGGTEQYF.

This chain connects TRBV27 to TRBJ1-2, with a possible D match to TRBD1 (5 bases). V lost 0 bases, J lost 7 bases, and 9 bases lay in between. The length of the CDR3 is 13 residues. The germline gives CDR1 MNHEY, CDR2 SMNVEV (reference sequence). As DNA, the CDR3 is TGTGCCAGCAGTTTATCCGGGGGAGTTGGCTACACCTTC. Translated: CASSLSGGVGYTF.

The chain couples TRBV20-1 to TRBJ1-2; D gene ambiguous. CDR1 DFQATT and CDR2 SNEGSKA come from the germline V gene (reference sequence). The CDR3 has 8 residues. V shed 7 bases and J shed 8 bases, with 5 bases lying between them. CDR3: CSVGGYTF. The DNA of the CDR3 is TGCAGTGTCGGCGGCTACACCTTC.

The chain links TRBV11-3 to TRBJ2-2, with D tentatively TRBD1 (5 bases). V was shortened by 5 bases and J by 4 bases, with 11 bases between the two germline ends. Per germline, CDR1 SGHNT and CDR2 YENEEA. This CDR3 has 14 residues. The DNA for the CDR3 is TGTGCCAGCAGCCCGACAGAACTCACCGGGGAGCTGTTTTTT. It specifies CASSPTELTGELFF.

The V gene is TRBV24-1, the J gene TRBJ2-1; 7 bases map to TRBD1. J gave up 0 bases and V 9 bases, and 7 bases lay outside the gene matches. Germline CDR1 KGHDR, CDR2 SFDVKD. The CDR3 is made up of 15 amino acids. CDR3 coding DNA: TGTGCCACCGAACAGGGGACGAGCTCCTACAATGAGCAGTTCTTC. Residues: CATEQGTSSYNEQFF.

This chain connects TRBV29-1 to TRBJ2-1; D may be TRBD2 (6 bases). The germline gives CDR1 SQVTM, CDR2 ANQGSEA. The CDR3 covers 14 residues. The CDR3 here is CSHITSPRGDEQFF. The CDR3 DNA follows: TGCAGTCATATCACTAGCCCGAGAGGCGATGAGCAGTTCTTC.

The genes are TRBV7-2 and TRBJ1-5; D gene ambiguous. This CDR3 has 14 amino acids. Germline loops: CDR1 SGHTA, CDR2 FQGNSA. V was trimmed by 6 bases and J by 7 bases, leaving 16 bases between them. In nucleotides, the CDR3 is TGTGCCAGCAGTCTTAACGGAGGTGGGCAGCCCCAGCATTTT. Translated: CASSLNGGGQPQHF.